This TCR beta chain originates from a study of human T cells and chemical hapten exposure. Study information: A 2 cm by 2 cm inner upper arm patch received 2% DPC for sensitization.

The CDR3 consists of 15 residues. Germline V gives CDR1 DFQATT, CDR2 SNEGSKA (reference sequence). Deletions cut 0 bases from V and 5 bases from J, with 16 bases between. Time point indicated: pre-sensitization, week 0. Noted treatment: therapeutic diphenylcyclopropenone sensitization with weekly scalp DPC. Alopecia patients between 18 and 70 years old and suitable for DPC were used as donors. This clonotype occurred once. TCRdb passed the RACE reads through MiXCR, listing each CDR3 protein once. Among 280,000 or so distinct CDR3 sequences, 7.7% were seen once, and the ten largest hold 1.2%. The chain uses TRBV20-1 and TRBJ2-5; no reliable D call. Material: whole blood, obtained in connection with sensitization to the hapten diphenylcyclopropenone (DPC). This TCR derives from a man younger than 35 with alopecia areata. Some clones in this sample may be carry-over from other donors' samples. The CDR3 here is CSARDTDWARETQYF. CDR3 nucleotides: TGCAGTGCTAGAGATACGGATTGGGCCAGGGAGACCCAGTACTTC.